This entry lists 12 T cell receptor beta chains sequenced from one sample in a study of shared clonotypes between healthy human individuals. Profiled with immunoSEQ multiplex PCR; TCRdb holds only in-frame clones, not every one. The sample includes roughly 2.2 million clones, approximately 95% of them seen just once. Source material: naive CD4+ T cells from PBMCs. Subset reported: CD45RA+ positively selected. Every receptor here comes from a man aged 18 to 29 in good health. Some clones in this sample may be carry-over from other donors' samples.

This clone was found once. Its ends do not fully match the called genes, so a read error is possible. This chain joins TRBV6-1 and TRBJ2-7, with D perhaps TRBD2 (6 bases). The germline V gene encodes CDR1 MNHNS and CDR2 SASEGT. This CDR3 is 17 amino acids long. CDR3 coding DNA: TGTGCCATCAGTGAGACCGGGACGGAGGGACTGTCCTACGAGCAGTACTTC. Its translation: CAISETGTEGLSYEQYF.

The chain is built from TRBV28 and TRBJ2-7; a possible D gene is TRBD2 (6 bases). The CDR3 consists of 11 residues. From germline, CDR1 is MDHEN and CDR2 SYDVKM. V lost 7 bases to trimming and J lost 6 bases, with 10 bases between them. The CDR3 nucleotides read TGTGCCAGCATCTTCGGGGGCGAGCAGTACTTC. Translation: CASIFGGEQYF.

This chain links TRBV9 with TRBJ1-1; TRBD1 might be the D (5 bases). Between the trimmed V and J ends, which lost 4 bases and 6 bases, there was a span of 16 bases. The CDR3 covers 14 residues. CDR1 and CDR2 from the germline V gene are SGDLS and YYNGEE. The CDR3: CASSPGRGRAEAFF. CDR3 DNA: TGTGCCAGCAGCCCCGGACGGGGGAGGGCTGAAGCTTTCTTT.

The rearrangement joins TRBV7-2 to TRBJ2-1; 9 bases are a match to TRBD2. The CDR3 runs to 18 residues. Losses at the gene ends were 7 bases for V and 4 bases for J; bases not matched to a gene: 17. Germline V gives CDR1 SGHTA, CDR2 FQGNSA. CDR3 sequence reads: CASTPEGGAGGQYNEQFF. The DNA of the CDR3 is TGTGCCAGCACCCCGGAGGGAGGAGCGGGAGGTCAGTACAATGAGCAGTTCTTC.

The rearrangement links TRBV7-9 to TRBJ1-2, with D unclear. V lost 5 bases and J 2 bases, leaving 18 bases between the germline ends. Germline V gives CDR1 SEHNR, CDR2 FQNEAQ (reference sequence). The CDR3 loop spans 16 amino acids. Here the CDR3 DNA reads TGTGCCAGCAGCCCTAGACCGGTCCTCCAGAACTATGGCTACACCTTC. Translating gives CASSPRPVLQNYGYTF.

In its sample, this clone was seen once. The CDR3 protein is CASSYQGGNTEAFF. In nucleotides, the CDR3 is TGTGCCAGCAGTTATCAAGGGGGGAACACTGAAGCTTTCTTT. The chain combines TRBV6-5 with TRBJ1-1; tentative D call: TRBD1 (6 bases). The germline V gene encodes CDR1 MNHEY and CDR2 SVGAGI. This CDR3 has 14 residues. Deletions cut 3 bases from V and 1 base from J, with 9 bases between.

The count of this clone is one. V and J are TRBV7-2 and TRBJ2-3; TRBD1 matches 8 bases. The ends lost 3 bases at V and 4 bases at J; junction bases unmatched: 9. The CDR3 has 16 residues. Germline V gene data show CDR1 as SGHTA and CDR2 as FQGNSA. CDR3 region: CASSLPGQGAADTQYF. CDR3 nucleotide sequence: TGTGCCAGCAGCTTGCCCGGGCAGGGGGCAGCAGATACGCAGTATTTT.

The rearrangement links TRBV29-1 to TRBJ2-6; 8 bases match TRBD1. From germline, CDR1 is SQVTM and CDR2 ANQGSEA. The CDR3 loop spans 18 amino acids. V gave up 5 bases and J gave up 0 bases; unmatched junction bases: 12. The DNA for the CDR3 is TGCAGCGTTCCTGAAGGTGGCACAGGGGGCTCTGGGGCCAACGTCCTGACTTTC. Its protein product is CSVPEGGTGGSGANVLTF. The whole variable domain, filled in from reference TRBV29-1 and TRBJ2-6, reads SAVISQKPSRDICQRGTSLTIQCQVDSQVTMMFWYRQQPGQSLTLIATANQGSEATYESGFVIDKFPISRPNLTFSTLTVSNMSPEDSSIYLCSVPEGGTGGSGANVLTFGAGSRLTVL.

The V and J genes are TRBV28 and TRBJ2-5; D not certain. The J call could be wrong; TRBJ2-7 is a better fit for the DNA end. The CDR3 totals 11 residues. Germline assignment: CDR1 MDHEN and CDR2 SYDVKM. The CDR3 protein is CASSMSGEQYF. DNA for the CDR3: TGTGCCAGCAGTATGAGTGGCGAGCAGTACTTC.

This clone has only a few counts. Other DNA sequences in this specimen translate into the identical CDR3. The chain combines TRBV4-2 with TRBJ1-5, with D hard to call. Germline CDR1 is LGHNA and CDR2 is YNFKEQ. The ends were cut back, 1 base at V and 7 bases at J, with 5 bases in the middle. The length of the CDR3 is 12 residues. CDR3 in DNA: TGTGCCAGCAGCCAAGTTGGGCAGCCCCAGCATTTT. Encoded protein: CASSQVGQPQHF.

The chain links TRBV5-6 to TRBJ2-5, with TRBD1 identical over 8 bases. V was clipped by 0 bases and J by 1 base; unmatched bases: 11. The CDR3 is 18 amino acids. CDR1 is SGHDT and CDR2 is YYEEEE in the germline V gene. CDR3 in amino acids: CASSLEEWWTGSQETQYF. CDR3 in DNA: TGTGCCAGCAGCTTGGAGGAGTGGTGGACAGGGTCCCAAGAGACCCAGTACTTC.

The chain couples TRBV6-1 to TRBJ1-4; 12 nucleotides line up with TRBD1. The CDR3 consists of 15 residues. Trimming removed 5 bases from V and 8 bases from J; junction bases left unmatched: 6. Per the germline V gene, CDR1 is MNHNS and CDR2 is SASEGT. CDR3 sequence (DNA): TGTGCCAGCAGTCCCGGGGGGACAGGGGGCGAAAAACTGTTTTTT. Translation: CASSPGGTGGEKLFF.